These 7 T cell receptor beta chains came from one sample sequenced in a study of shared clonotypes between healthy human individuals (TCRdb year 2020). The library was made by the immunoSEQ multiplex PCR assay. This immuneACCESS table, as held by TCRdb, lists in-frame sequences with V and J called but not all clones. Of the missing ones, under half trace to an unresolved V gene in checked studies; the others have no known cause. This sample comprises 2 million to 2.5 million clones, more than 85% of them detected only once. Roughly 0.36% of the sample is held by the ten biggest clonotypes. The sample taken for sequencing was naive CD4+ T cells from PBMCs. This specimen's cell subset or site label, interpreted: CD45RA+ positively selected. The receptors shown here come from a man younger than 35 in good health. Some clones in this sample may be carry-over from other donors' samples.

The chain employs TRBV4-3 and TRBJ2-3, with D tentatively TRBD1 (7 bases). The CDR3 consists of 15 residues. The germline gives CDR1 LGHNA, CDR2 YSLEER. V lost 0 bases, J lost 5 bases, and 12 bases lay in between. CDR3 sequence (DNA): TGCGCCAGCAGCCAAGATCAGGGGGGACTAGATACGCAGTATTTT. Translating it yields CASSQDQGGLDTQYF.

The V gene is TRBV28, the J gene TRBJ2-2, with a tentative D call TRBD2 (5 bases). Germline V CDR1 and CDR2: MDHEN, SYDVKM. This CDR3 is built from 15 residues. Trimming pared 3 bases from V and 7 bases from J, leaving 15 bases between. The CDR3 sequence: CASSLGGSDGGELFF. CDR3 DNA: TGTGCCAGCAGTTTGGGTGGGAGTGATGGCGGGGAGCTGTTTTTT.

CDR3 protein: CATSPAISGANVLTF. CDR3 DNA: TGTGCCACCAGCCCGGCGATCTCTGGGGCCAACGTCCTGACTTTC. The J gene is TRBJ2-6, the V gene TRBV15; D unclear. V lost 5 bases and J 0 bases, leaving 8 bases between the germline ends. This CDR3 has 15 residues. From germline, CDR1 is LNHNV and CDR2 YYDKDF (reference sequence).

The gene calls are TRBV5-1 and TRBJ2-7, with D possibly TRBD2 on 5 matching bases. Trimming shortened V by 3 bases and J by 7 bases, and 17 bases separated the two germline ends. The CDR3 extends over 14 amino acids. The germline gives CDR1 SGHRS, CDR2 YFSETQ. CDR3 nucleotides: TGCGCCAGCAGCTCTAGCTTGCTAAGGGAAGAGCAGTACTTC. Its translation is CASSSSLLREEQYF.

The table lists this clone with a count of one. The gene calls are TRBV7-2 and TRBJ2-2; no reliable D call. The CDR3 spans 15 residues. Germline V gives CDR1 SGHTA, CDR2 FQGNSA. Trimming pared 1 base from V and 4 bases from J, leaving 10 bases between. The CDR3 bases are TGTGCCAGCAGCTTAGTTTCTATCGTCACCGGGGAGCTGTTTTTT. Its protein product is CASSLVSIVTGELFF.

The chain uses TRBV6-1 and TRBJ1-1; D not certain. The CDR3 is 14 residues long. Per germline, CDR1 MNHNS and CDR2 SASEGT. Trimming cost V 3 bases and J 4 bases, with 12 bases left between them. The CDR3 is CASSEGGMSTEAFF. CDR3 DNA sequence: TGTGCCAGCAGTGAGGGAGGGATGAGCACTGAAGCTTTCTTT.

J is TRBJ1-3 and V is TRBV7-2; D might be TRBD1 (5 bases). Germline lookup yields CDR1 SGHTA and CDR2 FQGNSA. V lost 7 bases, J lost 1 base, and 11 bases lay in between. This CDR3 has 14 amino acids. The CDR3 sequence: CASKIGGSGNTIYF. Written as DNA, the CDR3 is TGTGCCAGCAAGATCGGGGGATCTGGAAACACCATATATTTT.